This T cell receptor beta chain was sequenced in a study of cytomegalovirus exposure and HLA in healthy donors. Study-wide results and limits: Analyses of presence and absence presupposed an approximately uniform sequencing depth across donors. CMV serostatus was the sole immune exposure information available. Highly shared sequence variants in one cluster were likely a sequencing artifact.

The PCR employed 60 Vbeta primers together with 13 Jbeta primers. In the authors' workflow: In a later analysis, the count reached some 75 million unique TCR beta chains, with around 10 million shared. Repertoires were generated with immunoSEQ multiplex PCR, while TCRdb's copy carries only in-frame clones and drops some. From that table come the V and J calls and clone size; the DNA was used to work out D and trimming. The table has 150,000 or so clones, 75% to 90% seen once. As to this clone: The antigen remains undetermined.

Germline V gene sequence: CDR1 SNHLY, CDR2 FYNNEI. The J segment lost 2 bases and the V segment lost 4 bases, leaving 6 bases of the junction unmatched. The CDR3 covers 16 residues. Sequencing used PBMCs. This receptor was identified in a man younger than 35 in good health and CMV-seropositive. The chain joins TRBV2 to TRBJ2-1; 9 positions match TRBD1. CDR3 sequence: CASSGDRGRTYNEQFF. The CDR3 DNA follows: TGTGCCAGCAGTGGAGACAGGGGGAGAACCTACAATGAGCAGTTCTTC.